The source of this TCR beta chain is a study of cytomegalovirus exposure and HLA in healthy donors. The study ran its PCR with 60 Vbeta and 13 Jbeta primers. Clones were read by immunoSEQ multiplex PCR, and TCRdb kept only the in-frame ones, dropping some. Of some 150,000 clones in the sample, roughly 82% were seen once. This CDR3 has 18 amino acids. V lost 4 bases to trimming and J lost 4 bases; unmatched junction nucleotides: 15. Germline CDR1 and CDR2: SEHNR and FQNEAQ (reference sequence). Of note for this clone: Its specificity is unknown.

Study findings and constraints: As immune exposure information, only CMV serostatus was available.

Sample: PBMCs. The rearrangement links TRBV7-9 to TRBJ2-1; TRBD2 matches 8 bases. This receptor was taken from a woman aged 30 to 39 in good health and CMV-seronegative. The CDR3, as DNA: TGTGCCAGCAGCTCAATCCGGTTATCAGCGGGAGCTTACAATGAGCAGTTCTTC. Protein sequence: CASSSIRLSAGAYNEQFF. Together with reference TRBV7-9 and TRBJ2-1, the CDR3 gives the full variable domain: DTGVSQNPRHKITKRGQNVTFRCDPISEHNRLYWYRQTLGQGPEFLTYFQNEAQLEKSRLLSDRFSAERPKGSFSTLEIQRTEQGDSAMYLCASSSIRLSAGAYNEQFFGPGTRLTVL.